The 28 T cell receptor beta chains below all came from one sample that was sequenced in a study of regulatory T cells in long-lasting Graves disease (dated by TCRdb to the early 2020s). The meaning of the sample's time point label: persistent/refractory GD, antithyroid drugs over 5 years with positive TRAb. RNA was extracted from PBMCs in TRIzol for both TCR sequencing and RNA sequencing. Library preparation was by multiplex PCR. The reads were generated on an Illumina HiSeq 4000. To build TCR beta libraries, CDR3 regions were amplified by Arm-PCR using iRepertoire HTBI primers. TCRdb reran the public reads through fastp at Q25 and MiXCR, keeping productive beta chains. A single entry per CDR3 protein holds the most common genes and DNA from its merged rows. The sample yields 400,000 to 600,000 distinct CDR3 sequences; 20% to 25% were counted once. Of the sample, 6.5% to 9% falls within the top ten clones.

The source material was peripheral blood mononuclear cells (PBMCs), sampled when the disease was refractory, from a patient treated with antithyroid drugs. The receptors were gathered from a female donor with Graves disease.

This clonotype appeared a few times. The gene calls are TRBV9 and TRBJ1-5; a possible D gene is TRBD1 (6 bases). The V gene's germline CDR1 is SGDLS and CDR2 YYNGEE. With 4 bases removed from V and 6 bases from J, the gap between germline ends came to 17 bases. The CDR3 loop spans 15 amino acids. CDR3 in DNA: TGTGCCAGCAGCCCAGGGGTGGCGGCCGGTCAGCCCCAGCATTTT. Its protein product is CASSPGVAAGQPQHF.

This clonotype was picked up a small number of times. The CDR3 DNA follows: TGTGCCACCAGCAACCTCCGGGACCTAGCCAATCAGCCCCAGCATTTT. Translating it yields CATSNLRDLANQPQHF. The chain links TRBV15 to TRBJ1-5, with D perhaps TRBD1 (5 bases). Germline values: CDR1 LNHNV, CDR2 YYDKDF (reference sequence). The CDR3 loop spans 16 amino acids. V was shortened by 4 bases and J by 3 bases, with 16 bases between the two germline ends.

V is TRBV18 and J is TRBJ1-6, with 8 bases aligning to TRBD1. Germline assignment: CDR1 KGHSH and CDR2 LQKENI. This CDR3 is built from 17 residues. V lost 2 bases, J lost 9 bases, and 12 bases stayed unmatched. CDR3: CASSPEKTGQGGSPLHF. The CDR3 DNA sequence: TGTGCCAGCTCACCAGAAAAGACTGGACAGGGAGGTTCACCCCTCCACTTT.

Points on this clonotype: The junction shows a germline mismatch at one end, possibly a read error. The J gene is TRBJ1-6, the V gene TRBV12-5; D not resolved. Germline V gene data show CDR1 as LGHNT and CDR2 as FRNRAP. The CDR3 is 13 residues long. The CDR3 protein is CACGLSHNSPLHF. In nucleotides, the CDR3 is TGTGCTTGTGGTTTGTCTCATAATTCACCCCTCCACTTT.

DNA for the CDR3: TGTGCCAGCAGCTCCCTCCGGGGGCTTTCTAACTATGGCTACACCTTC. Translation: CASSSLRGLSNYGYTF. V is TRBV27 and J is TRBJ1-2; possibly TRBD1 for D (6 bases). The CDR3 sequence is 16 residues long. Germline loops: CDR1 MNHEY, CDR2 SMNVEV (reference sequence). V gave up 6 bases and J gave up 0 bases, with 17 bases separating them.

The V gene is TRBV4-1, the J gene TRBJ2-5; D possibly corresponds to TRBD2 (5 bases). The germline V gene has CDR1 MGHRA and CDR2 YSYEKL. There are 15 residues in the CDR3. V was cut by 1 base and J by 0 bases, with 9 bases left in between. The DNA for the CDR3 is TGCGCCAGCAGCCAAGGCGGGCGGTACCAAGAGACCCAGTACTTC. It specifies CASSQGGRYQETQYF.

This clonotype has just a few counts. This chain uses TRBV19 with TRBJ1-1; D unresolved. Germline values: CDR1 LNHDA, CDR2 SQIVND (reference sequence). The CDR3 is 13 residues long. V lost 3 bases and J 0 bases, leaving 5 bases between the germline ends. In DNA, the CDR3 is TGTGCCAGTAGTATTTTGGTGAACACTGAAGCTTTCTTT. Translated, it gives CASSILVNTEAFF.

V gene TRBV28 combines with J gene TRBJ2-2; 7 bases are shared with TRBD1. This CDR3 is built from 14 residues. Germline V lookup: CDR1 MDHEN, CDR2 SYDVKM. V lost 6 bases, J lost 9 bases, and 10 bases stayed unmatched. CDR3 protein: CASSFGQGVRELFF. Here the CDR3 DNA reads TGTGCCAGCAGCTTCGGTCAGGGGGTCCGGGAGCTGTTTTTT.

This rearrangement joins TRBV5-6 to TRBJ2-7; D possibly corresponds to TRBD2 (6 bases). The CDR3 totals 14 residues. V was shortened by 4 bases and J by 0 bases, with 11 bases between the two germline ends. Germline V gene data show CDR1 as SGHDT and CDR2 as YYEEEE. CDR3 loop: CASSIIADSYEQYF. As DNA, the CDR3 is TGTGCCAGCAGCATCATAGCGGACTCCTACGAGCAGTACTTC.

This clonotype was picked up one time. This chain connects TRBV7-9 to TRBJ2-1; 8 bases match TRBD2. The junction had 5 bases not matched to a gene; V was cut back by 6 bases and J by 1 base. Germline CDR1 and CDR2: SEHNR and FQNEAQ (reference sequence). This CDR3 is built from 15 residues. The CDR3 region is CASSFSGKSYNEQFF. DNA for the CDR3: TGTGCCAGCAGTTTTAGCGGGAAGTCCTACAATGAGCAGTTCTTC.

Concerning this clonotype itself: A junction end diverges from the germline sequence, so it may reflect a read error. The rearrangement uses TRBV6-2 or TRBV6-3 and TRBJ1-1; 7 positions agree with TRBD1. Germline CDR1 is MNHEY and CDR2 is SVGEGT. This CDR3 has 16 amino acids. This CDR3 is CASSYKRGRGDTEASF. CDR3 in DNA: TGTGCCAGCAGTTATAAAAGGGGGCGCGGAGACACTGAAGCTTCCTTT.

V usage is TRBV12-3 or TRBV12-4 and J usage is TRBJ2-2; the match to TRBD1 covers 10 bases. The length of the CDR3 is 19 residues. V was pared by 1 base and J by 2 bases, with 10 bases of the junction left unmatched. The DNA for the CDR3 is TGTGCCAGCAGTTTAGTCTATTCTCGGACAGGGGGTAACACCGGGGAGCTGTTTTTT. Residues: CASSLVYSRTGGNTGELFF.

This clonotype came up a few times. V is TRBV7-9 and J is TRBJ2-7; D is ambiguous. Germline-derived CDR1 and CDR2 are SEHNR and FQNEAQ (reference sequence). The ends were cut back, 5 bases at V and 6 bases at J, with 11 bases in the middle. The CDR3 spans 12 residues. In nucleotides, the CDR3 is TGTGCCAGCAGCCCCCATTCCCCCGAGCAGTACTTC. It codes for CASSPHSPEQYF.

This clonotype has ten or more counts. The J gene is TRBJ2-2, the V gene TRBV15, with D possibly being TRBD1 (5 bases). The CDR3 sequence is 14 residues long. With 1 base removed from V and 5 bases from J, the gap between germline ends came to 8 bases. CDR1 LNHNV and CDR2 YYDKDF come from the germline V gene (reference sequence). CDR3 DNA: TGTGCCACCAGCAGAGCACAGGCAACCGGGGAGCTGTTTTTT. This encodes CATSRAQATGELFF.

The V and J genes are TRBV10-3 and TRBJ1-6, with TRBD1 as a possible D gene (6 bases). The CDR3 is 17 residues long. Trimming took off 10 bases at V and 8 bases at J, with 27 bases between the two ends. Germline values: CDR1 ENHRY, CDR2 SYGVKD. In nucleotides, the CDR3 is TGTGCCACCCAATCAACATTGGGGGGGCAAAGGGATTCACCCCTCCACTTT. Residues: CATQSTLGGQRDSPLHF.

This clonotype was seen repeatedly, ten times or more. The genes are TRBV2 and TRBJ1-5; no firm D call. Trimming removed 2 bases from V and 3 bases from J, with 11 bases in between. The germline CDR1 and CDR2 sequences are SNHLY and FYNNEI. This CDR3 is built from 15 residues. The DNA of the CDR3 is TGTGCCAGCAGTGAACGGACCCATTCCAATCAGCCCCAGCATTTT. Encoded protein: CASSERTHSNQPQHF.

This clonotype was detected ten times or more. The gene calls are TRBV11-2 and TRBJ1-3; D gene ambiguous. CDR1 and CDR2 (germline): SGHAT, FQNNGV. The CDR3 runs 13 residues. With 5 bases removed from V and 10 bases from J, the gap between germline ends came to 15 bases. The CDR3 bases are TGTGCCAGCAGCACCGGGCCCCAGTGGACCATATATTTT. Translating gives CASSTGPQWTIYF.

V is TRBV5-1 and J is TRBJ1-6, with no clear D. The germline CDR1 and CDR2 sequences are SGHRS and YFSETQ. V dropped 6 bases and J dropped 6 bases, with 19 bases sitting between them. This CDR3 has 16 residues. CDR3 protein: CASTLGPTDRNSPLHF. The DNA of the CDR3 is TGCGCCAGCACGTTGGGCCCCACAGACCGTAATTCACCCCTCCACTTT.

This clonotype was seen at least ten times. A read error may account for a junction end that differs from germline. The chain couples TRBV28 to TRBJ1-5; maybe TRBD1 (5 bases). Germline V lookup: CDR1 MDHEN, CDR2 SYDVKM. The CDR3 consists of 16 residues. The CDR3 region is CASRHGGLGSNQPQHF. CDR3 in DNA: TGTGCCAGCAGACATGGGGGTCTGGGCAGCAATCAGCCTCAGCATTTT.

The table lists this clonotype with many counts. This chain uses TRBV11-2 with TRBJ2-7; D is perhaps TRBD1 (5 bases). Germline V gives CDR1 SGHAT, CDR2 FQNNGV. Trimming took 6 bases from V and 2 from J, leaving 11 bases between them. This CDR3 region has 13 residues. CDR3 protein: CASRPLGPYEQYF. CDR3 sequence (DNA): TGTGCCAGCAGGCCCCTGGGGCCCTACGAGCAGTACTTC.

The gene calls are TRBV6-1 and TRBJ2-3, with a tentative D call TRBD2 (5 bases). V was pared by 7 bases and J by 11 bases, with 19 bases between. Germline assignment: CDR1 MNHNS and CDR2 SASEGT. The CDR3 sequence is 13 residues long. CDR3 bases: TGTGCCAGCACCTATAGCGATTCAACCCGGCAGTATTTT. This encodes CASTYSDSTRQYF.

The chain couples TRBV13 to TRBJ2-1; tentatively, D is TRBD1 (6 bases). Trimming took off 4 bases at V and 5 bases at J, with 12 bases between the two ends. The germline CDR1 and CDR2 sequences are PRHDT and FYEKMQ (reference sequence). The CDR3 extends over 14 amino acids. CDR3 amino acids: CASSWGRGNNEQFF. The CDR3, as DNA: TGTGCCAGCAGCTGGGGCAGGGGCAACAATGAGCAGTTCTTC.

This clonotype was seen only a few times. The CDR3 DNA follows: TGCAGTGCTAGATACCGGGACAGGGGCACGCCGAGGGACGAGCAGTACTTC. Protein product: CSARYRDRGTPRDEQYF. The genes are TRBV20-1 and TRBJ2-7, with 10 bases identical to TRBD1. Germline V gene data show CDR1 as DFQATT and CDR2 as SNEGSKA (reference sequence). This CDR3 has 17 residues. V dropped 2 bases and J dropped 5; count of bases not matched to a gene: 15.

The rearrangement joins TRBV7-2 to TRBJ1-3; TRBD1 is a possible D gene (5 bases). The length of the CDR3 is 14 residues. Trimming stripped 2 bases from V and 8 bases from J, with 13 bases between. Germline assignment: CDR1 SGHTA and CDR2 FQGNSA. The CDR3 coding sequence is TGTGCCAGCAGCTTACGATACGAACAGGACACCATATATTTT. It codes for CASSLRYEQDTIYF.

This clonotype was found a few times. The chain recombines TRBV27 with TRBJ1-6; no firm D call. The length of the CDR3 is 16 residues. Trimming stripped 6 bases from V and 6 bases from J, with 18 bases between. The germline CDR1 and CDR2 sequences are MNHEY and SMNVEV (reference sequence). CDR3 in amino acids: CASRTITEGGNSPLHF. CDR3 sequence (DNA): TGTGCCAGCAGAACTATCACCGAGGGAGGTAATTCACCCCTCCACTTT.

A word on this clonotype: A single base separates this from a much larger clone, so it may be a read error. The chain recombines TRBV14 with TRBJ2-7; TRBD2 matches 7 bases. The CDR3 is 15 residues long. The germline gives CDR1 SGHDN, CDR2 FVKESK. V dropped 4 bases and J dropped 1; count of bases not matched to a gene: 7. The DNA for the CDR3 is TGTGCCAGCAGCCTCGGGGGGTTCAGGTCCTACGAGCAGTACTTC. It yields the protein CASSLGGFRSYEQYF. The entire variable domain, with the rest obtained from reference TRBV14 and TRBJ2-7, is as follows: EAGVTQFPSHSVIEKGQTVTLRCDPISGHDNLYWYRRVMGKEIKFLLHFVKESKQDESGMPNNRFLAERTGGTYSTLKVQPAELEDSGVYFCASSLGGFRSYEQYFGPGTRLTVT.

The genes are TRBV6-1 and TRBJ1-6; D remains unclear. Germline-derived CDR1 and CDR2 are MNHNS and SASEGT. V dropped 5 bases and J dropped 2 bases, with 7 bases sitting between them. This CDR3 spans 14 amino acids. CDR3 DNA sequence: TGTGCCAGCAGTCTTCAAACCTATAATTCACCCCTCCACTTT. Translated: CASSLQTYNSPLHF.

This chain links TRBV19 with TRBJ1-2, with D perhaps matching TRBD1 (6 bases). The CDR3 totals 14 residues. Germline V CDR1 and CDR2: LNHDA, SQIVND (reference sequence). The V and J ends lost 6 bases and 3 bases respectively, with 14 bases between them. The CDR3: CASSATGMDYGYTF. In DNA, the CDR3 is TGTGCCAGTAGCGCAACAGGGATGGACTATGGCTACACCTTC.